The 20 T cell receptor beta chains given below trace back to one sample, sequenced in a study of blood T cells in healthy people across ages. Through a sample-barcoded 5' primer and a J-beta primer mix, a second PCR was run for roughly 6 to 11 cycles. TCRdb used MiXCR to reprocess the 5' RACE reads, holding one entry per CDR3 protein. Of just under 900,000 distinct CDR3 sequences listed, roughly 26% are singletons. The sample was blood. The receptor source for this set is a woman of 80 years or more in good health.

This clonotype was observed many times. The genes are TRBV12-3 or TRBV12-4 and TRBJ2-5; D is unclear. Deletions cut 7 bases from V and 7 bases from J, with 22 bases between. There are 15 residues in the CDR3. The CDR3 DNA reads TGTGCCAGCAAAAGGTCTAATGCGGCGGTCGGGACCCAGTACTTC. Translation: CASKRSNAAVGTQYF.

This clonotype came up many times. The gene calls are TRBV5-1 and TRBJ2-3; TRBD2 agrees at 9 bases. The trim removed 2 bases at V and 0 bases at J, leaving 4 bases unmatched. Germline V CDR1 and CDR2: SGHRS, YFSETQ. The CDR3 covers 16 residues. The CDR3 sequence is CASSFLTSGSTDTQYF. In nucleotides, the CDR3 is TGCGCCAGCAGCTTCCTGACTAGCGGTAGCACAGATACGCAGTATTTT.

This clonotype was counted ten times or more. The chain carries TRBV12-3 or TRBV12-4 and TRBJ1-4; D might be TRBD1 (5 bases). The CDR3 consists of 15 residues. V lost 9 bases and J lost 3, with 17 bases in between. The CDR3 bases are TGTGCCAGTCAACTCGGGACCCTCTCTAATGAAAAACTGTTTTTT. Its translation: CASQLGTLSNEKLFF.

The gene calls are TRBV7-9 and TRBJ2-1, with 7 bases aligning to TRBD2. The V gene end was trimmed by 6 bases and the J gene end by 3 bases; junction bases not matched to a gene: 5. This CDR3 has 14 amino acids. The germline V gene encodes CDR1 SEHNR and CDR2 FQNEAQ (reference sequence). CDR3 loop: CASSSWGGYNEQFF. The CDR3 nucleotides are TGTGCCAGCAGTTCTTGGGGGGGCTACAATGAGCAGTTCTTC. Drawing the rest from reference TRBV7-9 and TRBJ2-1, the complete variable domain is DTGVSQNPRHKITKRGQNVTFRCDPISEHNRLYWYRQTLGQGPEFLTYFQNEAQLEKSRLLSDRFSAERPKGSFSTLEIQRTEQGDSAMYLCASSSWGGYNEQFFGPGTRLTVL.

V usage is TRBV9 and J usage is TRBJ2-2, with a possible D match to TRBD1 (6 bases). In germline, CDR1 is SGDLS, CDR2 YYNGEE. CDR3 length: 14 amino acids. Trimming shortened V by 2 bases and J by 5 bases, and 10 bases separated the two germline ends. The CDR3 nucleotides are TGTGCCAGCAGCGTCGGACAGCGTACCGGGGAGCTGTTTTTT. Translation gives CASSVGQRTGELFF. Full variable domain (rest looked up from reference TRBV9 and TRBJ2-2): DSGVTQTPKHLITATGQRVTLRCSPRSGDLSVYWYQQSLDQGLQFLIQYYNGEERAKGNILERFSAQQFPDLHSELNLSSLELGDSALYFCASSVGQRTGELFFGEGSRLTVL.

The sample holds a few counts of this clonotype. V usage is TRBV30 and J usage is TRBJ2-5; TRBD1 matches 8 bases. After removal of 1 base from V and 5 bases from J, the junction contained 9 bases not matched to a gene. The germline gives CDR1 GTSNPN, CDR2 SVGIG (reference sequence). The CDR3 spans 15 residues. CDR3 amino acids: CAWSAGQGEGETQYF. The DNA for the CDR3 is TGTGCCTGGAGTGCCGGACAGGGAGAGGGGGAGACCCAGTACTTC.

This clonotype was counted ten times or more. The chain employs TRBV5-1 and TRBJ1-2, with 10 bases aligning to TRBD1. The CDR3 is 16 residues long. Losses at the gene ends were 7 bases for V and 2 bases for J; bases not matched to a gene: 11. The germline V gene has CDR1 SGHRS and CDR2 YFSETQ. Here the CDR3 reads CASRRTGGEGNYGYTF. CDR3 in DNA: TGCGCCAGCCGTCGGACAGGGGGAGAGGGCAACTATGGCTACACCTTC.

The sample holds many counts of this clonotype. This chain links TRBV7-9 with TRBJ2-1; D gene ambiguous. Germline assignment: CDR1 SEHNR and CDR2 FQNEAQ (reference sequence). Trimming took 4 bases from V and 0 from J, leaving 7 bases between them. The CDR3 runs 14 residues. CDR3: CASSSVSSYNEQFF. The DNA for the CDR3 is TGTGCCAGCAGCTCGGTCAGCTCCTACAATGAGCAGTTCTTC.

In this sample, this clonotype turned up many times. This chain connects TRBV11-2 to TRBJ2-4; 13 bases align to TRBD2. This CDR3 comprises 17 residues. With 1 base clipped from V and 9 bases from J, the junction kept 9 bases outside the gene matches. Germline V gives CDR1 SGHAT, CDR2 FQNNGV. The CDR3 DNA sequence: TGTGCCAGCAGCTTAGCACTAGCGGGGGGGATTAGCGGCATTCAGTACTTC. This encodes CASSLALAGGISGIQYF. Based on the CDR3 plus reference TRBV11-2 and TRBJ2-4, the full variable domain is EAGVAQSPRYKIIEKRQSVAFWCNPISGHATLYWYQQILGQGPKLLIQFQNNGVVDDSQLPKDRFSAERLKGVDSTLKIQPAKLEDSAVYLCASSLALAGGISGIQYFGAGTRLSVL.

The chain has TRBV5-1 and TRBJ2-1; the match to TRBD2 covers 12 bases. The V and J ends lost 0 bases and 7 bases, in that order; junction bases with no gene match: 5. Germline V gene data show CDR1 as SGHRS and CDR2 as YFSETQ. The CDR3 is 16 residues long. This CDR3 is CASSLAVTSGRNEQFF. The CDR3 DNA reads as TGCGCCAGCAGCTTGGCCGTAACTAGCGGGAGGAATGAGCAGTTCTTC.

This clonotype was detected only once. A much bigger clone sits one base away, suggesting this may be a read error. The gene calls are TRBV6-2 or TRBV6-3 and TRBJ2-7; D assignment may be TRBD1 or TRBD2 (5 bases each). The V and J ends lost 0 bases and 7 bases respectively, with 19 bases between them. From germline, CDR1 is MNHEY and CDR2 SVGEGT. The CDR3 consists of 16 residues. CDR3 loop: CASSYSSGAPYNEQYF. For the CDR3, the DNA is TGTGCCAGCAGTTACTCATCCGGGGCTCCCTACAATGAGCAGTACTTC.

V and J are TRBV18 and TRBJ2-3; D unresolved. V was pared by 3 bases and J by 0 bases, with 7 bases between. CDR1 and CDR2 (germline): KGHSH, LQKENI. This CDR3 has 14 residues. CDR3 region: CASSPAQSTDTQYF. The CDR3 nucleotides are TGTGCCAGCTCACCCGCCCAAAGCACAGATACGCAGTATTTT.

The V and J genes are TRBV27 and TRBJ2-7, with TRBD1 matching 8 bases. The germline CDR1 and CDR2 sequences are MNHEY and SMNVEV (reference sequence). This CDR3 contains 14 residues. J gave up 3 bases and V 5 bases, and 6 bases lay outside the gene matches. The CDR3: CASSIGQGLYEQYF. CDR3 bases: TGTGCCAGCAGTATAGGACAGGGTCTCTACGAGCAGTACTTC.

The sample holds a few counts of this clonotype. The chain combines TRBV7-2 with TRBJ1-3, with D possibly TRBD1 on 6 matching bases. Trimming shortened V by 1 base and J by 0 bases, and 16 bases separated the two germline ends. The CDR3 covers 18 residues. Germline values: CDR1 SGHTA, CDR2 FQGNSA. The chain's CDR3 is CASSLVPGHQDSGNTIYF. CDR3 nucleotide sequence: TGTGCCAGCAGCTTAGTGCCGGGACACCAGGACTCTGGAAACACCATATATTTT. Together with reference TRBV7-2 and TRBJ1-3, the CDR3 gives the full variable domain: GAGVSQSPSNKVTEKGKDVELRCDPISGHTALYWYRQSLGQGLEFLIYFQGNSAPDKSGLPSDRFSAERTGGSVSTLTIQRTQQEDSAVYLCASSLVPGHQDSGNTIYFGEGSWLTVV.

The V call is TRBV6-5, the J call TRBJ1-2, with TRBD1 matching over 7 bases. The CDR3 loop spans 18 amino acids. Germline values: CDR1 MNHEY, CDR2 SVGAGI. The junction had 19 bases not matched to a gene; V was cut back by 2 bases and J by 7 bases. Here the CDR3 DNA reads TGTGCCAGCAGTTACGCCCGGACAGGAAGTTTGGGACTAAGTGGCTACACCTTC. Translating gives CASSYARTGSLGLSGYTF.

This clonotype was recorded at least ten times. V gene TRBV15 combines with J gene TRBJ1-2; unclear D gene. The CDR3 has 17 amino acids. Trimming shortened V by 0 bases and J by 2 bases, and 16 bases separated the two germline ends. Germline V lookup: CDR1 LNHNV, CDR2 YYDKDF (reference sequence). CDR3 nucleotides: TGTGCCACCAGCAGAGAGAGGAGGGCCACTTCAAACTATGGCTACACCTTC. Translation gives CATSRERRATSNYGYTF.

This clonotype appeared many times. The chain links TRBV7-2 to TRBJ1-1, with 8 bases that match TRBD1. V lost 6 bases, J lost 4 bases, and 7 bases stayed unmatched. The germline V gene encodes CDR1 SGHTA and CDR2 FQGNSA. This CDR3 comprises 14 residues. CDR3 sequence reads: CASRLLTGGTEAFF. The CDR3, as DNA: TGTGCCAGCAGACTCCTTACAGGGGGCACTGAAGCTTTCTTT.

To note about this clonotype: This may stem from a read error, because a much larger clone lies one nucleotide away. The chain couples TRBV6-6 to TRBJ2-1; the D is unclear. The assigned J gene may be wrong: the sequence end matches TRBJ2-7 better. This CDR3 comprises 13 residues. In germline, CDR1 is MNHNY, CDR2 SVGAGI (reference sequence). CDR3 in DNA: TGTGCCAGCAGAGACCCGACCTACAATGAGCAGTACTTC. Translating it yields CASRDPTYNEQYF.

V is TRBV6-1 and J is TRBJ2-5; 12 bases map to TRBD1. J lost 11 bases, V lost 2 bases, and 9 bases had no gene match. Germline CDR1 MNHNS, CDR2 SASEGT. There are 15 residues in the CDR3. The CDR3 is CASSESGTGGREQYF. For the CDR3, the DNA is TGTGCCAGCAGTGAAAGTGGGACAGGGGGCCGGGAGCAGTACTTC.

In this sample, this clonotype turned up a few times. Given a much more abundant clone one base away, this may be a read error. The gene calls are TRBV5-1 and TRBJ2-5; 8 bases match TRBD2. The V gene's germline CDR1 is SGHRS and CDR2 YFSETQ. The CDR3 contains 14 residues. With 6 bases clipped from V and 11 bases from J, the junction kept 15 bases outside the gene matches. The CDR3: CASNQRGLYNEQYF. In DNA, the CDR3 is TGCGCCAGCAATCAGCGGGGGCTTTACAATGAGCAGTACTTC. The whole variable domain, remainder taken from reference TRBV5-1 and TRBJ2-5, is KAGVTQTPRYLIKTRGQQVTLSCSPISGHRSVSWYQQTPGQGLQFLFEYFSETQRNKGNFPGRFSGRQFSNSRSEMNVSTLELGDSALYLCASNQRGLYNEQYFGPGTRLLVL.